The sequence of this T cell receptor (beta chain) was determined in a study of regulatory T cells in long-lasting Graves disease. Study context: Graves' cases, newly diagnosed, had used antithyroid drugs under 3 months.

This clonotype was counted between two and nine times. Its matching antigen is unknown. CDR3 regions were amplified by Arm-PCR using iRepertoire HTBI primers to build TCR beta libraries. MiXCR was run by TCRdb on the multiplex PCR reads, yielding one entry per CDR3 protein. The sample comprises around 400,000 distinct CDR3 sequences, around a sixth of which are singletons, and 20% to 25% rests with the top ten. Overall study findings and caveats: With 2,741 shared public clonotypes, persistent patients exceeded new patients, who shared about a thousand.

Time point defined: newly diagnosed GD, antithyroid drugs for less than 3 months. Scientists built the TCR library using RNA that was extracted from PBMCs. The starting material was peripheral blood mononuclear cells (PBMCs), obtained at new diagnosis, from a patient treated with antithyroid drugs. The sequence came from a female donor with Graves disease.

The CDR3 region is CASSLVLQEQFF. CDR3 nucleotide sequence: TGCGCCAGCAGCTTGGTTTTACAGGAGCAGTTCTTC. The chain combines TRBV5-1 with TRBJ2-1; D call uncertain. The CDR3 runs to 12 residues. Trimming pared 0 bases from V and 10 bases from J, leaving 8 bases between. Per the germline V gene, CDR1 is SGHRS and CDR2 is YFSETQ. Full variable domain (rest looked up from reference TRBV5-1 and TRBJ2-1): KAGVTQTPRYLIKTRGQQVTLSCSPISGHRSVSWYQQTPGQGLQFLFEYFSETQRNKGNFPGRFSGRQFSNSRSEMNVSTLELGDSALYLCASSLVLQEQFFGPGTRLTVL.